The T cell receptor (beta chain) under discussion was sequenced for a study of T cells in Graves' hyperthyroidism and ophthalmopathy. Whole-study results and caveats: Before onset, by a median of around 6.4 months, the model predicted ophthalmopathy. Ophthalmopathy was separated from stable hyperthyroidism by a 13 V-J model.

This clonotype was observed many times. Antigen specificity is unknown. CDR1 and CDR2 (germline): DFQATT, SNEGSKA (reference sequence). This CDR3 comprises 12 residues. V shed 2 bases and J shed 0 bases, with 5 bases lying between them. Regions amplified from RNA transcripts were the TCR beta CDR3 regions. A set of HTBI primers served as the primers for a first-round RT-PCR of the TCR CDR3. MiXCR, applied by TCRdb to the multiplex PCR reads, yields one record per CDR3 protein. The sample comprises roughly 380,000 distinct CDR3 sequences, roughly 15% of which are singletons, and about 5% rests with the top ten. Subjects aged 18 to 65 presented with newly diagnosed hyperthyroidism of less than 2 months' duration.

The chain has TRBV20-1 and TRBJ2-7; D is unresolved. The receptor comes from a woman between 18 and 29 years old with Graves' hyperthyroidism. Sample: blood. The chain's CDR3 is CSARHFSYEQYF. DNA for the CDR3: TGCAGTGCTAGACACTTCTCCTACGAGCAGTACTTC.